A single sample gave rise to the 28 T cell receptor beta chains below, sequenced in a study of T cell changes during pregnancy in multiple sclerosis. Assay: immunoSEQ multiplex PCR; the TCRdb copy retains only in-frame clones and omits some. The table has approximately 70,000 clones, about 90% seen once. The specimen was peripheral blood, collected in the first trimester of pregnancy. The receptors shown here come from a female donor in good health, enrolled as a control in a pregnancy study.

This clone was observed once. The J gene is TRBJ2-7, the V gene TRBV11-2, with D possibly being TRBD2 (5 bases). Germline lookup yields CDR1 SGHAT and CDR2 FQNNGV. This CDR3 spans 15 amino acids. V was cut by 3 bases and J by 0 bases, with 12 bases left in between. CDR3: CASSFRLEDSYEQYF. DNA of the CDR3: TGTGCCAGCAGCTTCCGTCTGGAGGACTCCTACGAGCAGTACTTC.

The J gene is TRBJ2-7, the V gene TRBV28, with 8 bases aligning to TRBD1. Germline V gene lookup returns CDR1 MDHEN and CDR2 SYDVKM. V shed 3 bases, J shed 0 bases, and the junction held 1 base outside the gene matches. The CDR3 has 14 residues. The CDR3 DNA sequence: TGTGCCAGCAGTTTTACAGGGGGCTCCTACGAGCAGTACTTC. Translating gives CASSFTGGSYEQYF.

CDR3 region: CASSLTGYWGNQPQHF. The CDR3 DNA reads TGTGCCAGCTCCCTAACAGGGTATTGGGGGAATCAGCCCCAGCATTTT. The chain carries TRBV18 and TRBJ1-5; TRBD1 is a possible D gene (6 bases). The germline CDR1 and CDR2 sequences are KGHSH and LQKENI. V was pared by 6 bases and J by 4 bases, with 19 bases between. This CDR3 contains 16 residues.

The rearrangement uses TRBV28 and TRBJ2-7, with D hard to call. The germline CDR1 and CDR2 sequences are MDHEN and SYDVKM. The V end was cut by 5 bases, the J end by 3 bases, with 20 bases between. The CDR3 runs to 16 residues. The CDR3 protein is CASSPPLLVTVYEQYF. The DNA of the CDR3 is TGTGCCAGCAGTCCTCCCCTACTGGTTACCGTCTACGAGCAGTACTTC.

V is TRBV7-2 and J is TRBJ2-4; D ambiguous. Per the germline V gene, CDR1 is SGHTA and CDR2 is FQGNSA. The germline V and J ends were trimmed by 6 bases and 5 bases, with 11 bases remaining between them. The CDR3 totals 13 residues. This CDR3 reads CASSPPLENIQYF. The CDR3, as DNA: TGTGCCAGCAGTCCACCTCTAGAAAACATTCAGTACTTC.

The chain recombines TRBV28 with TRBJ2-1; 12 bases align to TRBD2. Germline CDR1 is MDHEN and CDR2 is SYDVKM. V lost 5 bases and J lost 3; bases outside the gene matches: 17. The CDR3 is made up of 20 amino acids. The CDR3 bases are TGTGCCAGCAGTCTATCACGGAAGTGGACTAGCGGGAAGCACTACAATGAGCAGTTCTTC. Translating gives CASSLSRKWTSGKHYNEQFF.

In this sample, this clone turned up once. The V and J genes are TRBV7-2 and TRBJ2-5; 7 bases fit TRBD1. V lost 5 bases to trimming and J lost 8 bases; unmatched junction nucleotides: 8. Germline assignment: CDR1 SGHTA and CDR2 FQGNSA. This CDR3 is built from 13 residues. The chain's CDR3 is CASSPRQGTTQYF. CDR3 coding DNA: TGTGCCAGCAGCCCTCGACAGGGTACTACCCAGTACTTC.

This chain uses TRBV15 with TRBJ2-1; a possible D gene is TRBD2 (6 bases). V shed 0 bases and J shed 6 bases, with 9 bases lying between them. The CDR3 sequence is 14 residues long. Per germline, CDR1 LNHNV and CDR2 YYDKDF (reference sequence). This chain's CDR3 is CATSRDGDSNEQFF. For the CDR3, the DNA is TGTGCCACCAGCAGAGATGGGGACTCCAATGAGCAGTTCTTC. Together with reference TRBV15 and TRBJ2-1, the CDR3 gives the full variable domain: DAMVIQNPRYQVTQFGKPVTLSCSQTLNHNVMYWYQQKSSQAPKLLFHYYDKDFNNEADTPDNFQSRRPNTSFCFLDIRSPGLGDTAMYLCATSRDGDSNEQFFGPGTRLTVL.

The CDR3 coding sequence is TGTGCCAGCAGGGAGGGGGGACTAAACACTGAAGCTTTCTTT. Protein sequence: CASREGGLNTEAFF. The chain uses TRBV6-4 and TRBJ1-1; TRBD1 might be the D (6 bases). Trimming cost V 6 bases and J 2 bases, with 13 bases left between them. The CDR3 runs 14 residues. Germline V gives CDR1 MRHNA, CDR2 SNTAGT.

The chain carries TRBV10-1 and TRBJ2-7; possibly TRBD2 for D (7 bases). Germline V gives CDR1 WNHNN, CDR2 SYGVQD (reference sequence). The CDR3 runs to 18 residues. V lost 8 bases and J lost 2, with 28 bases in between. CDR3 in DNA: TGCGCCAGCTTCGACCCCAGTCATAGGGGGGGGTTCACCTACGAGCAGTACTTC. Translation gives CASFDPSHRGGFTYEQYF.

This chain connects TRBV5-1 to TRBJ2-2, with TRBD2 as a possible D gene (6 bases). Trimming pared 5 bases from V and 4 bases from J, leaving 15 bases between. In germline, CDR1 is SGHRS, CDR2 YFSETQ. The CDR3 loop spans 15 amino acids. The CDR3 DNA reads as TGCGCCAGCAGAATTGGCGGGACGGGCACCGGGGAGCTGTTTTTT. It codes for CASRIGGTGTGELFF.

The count of this clone is one. The rearrangement links TRBV5-4 to TRBJ2-5, with 9 bases identical to TRBD2. This CDR3 comprises 17 residues. V shed 4 bases, J shed 4 bases, and the junction held 14 bases outside the gene matches. Germline CDR1 SGHNT, CDR2 YYREEE (reference sequence). In nucleotides, the CDR3 is TGTGCCAGCAGCGAAGCCGGGACTAGCTTTCTCTCAGAGACCCAGTACTTC. Translating gives CASSEAGTSFLSETQYF.

The chain employs TRBV6-6 and TRBJ2-5; 12 bases are a match to TRBD2. The CDR3 is 14 amino acids. Germline V gene data show CDR1 as MNHNY and CDR2 as SVGAGI (reference sequence). Losses at the gene ends were 6 bases for V and 4 bases for J; bases not matched to a gene: 3. The CDR3 is CASRSSGGGETQYF. Here the CDR3 DNA reads TGTGCCAGCAGATCTAGCGGGGGGGGAGAGACCCAGTACTTC.

The chain employs TRBV5-4 and TRBJ1-1; possible D gene TRBD1, 5 bases. The germline V gene encodes CDR1 SGHNT and CDR2 YYREEE (reference sequence). CDR3 length: 16 residues. V lost 0 bases and J 6 bases, leaving 18 bases between the germline ends. The CDR3 loop is CASSLDPPGVSAEAFF. The CDR3 region has the DNA TGTGCCAGCAGCTTGGATCCCCCGGGGGTAAGCGCTGAAGCTTTCTTT.

CDR3: CASRQGPTNTEAFF. The DNA for the CDR3 is TGCGCCAGCAGACAGGGGCCCACGAACACTGAAGCTTTCTTT. This chain joins TRBV5-1 and TRBJ1-1; TRBD1 matches at 7 bases. CDR3 length: 14 amino acids. V shed 5 bases and J 1 base; nucleotides not matched to a gene: 5. Germline CDR1 is SGHRS and CDR2 is YFSETQ. The whole variable domain, filled in from reference TRBV5-1 and TRBJ1-1, reads KAGVTQTPRYLIKTRGQQVTLSCSPISGHRSVSWYQQTPGQGLQFLFEYFSETQRNKGNFPGRFSGRQFSNSRSEMNVSTLELGDSALYLCASRQGPTNTEAFFGQGTRLTVV.

The gene calls are TRBV28 and TRBJ1-4; D gene unclear. CDR3 length: 12 amino acids. The germline V gene has CDR1 MDHEN and CDR2 SYDVKM. V lost 6 bases, J lost 7 bases, and 9 bases lay in between. The CDR3 protein is CASSPLSEKLFF. CDR3 DNA sequence: TGTGCCAGCAGCCCATTGAGTGAAAAACTGTTTTTT.

V usage is TRBV7-9 and J usage is TRBJ1-4; D ambiguous. Germline V lookup: CDR1 SEHNR, CDR2 FQNEAQ (reference sequence). The CDR3 has 15 residues. Trimming pared 0 bases from V and 8 bases from J, leaving 13 bases between. The CDR3 reads CASSLAQVAGEKLFF. CDR3 nucleotide sequence: TGTGCCAGCAGCTTAGCCCAAGTGGCGGGCGAAAAACTGTTTTTT.

V is TRBV28 and J is TRBJ2-7; D not resolved. The CDR3 consists of 12 residues. V was trimmed by 3 bases and J by 3 bases, leaving 6 bases between them. Per germline, CDR1 MDHEN and CDR2 SYDVKM. The CDR3 loop reads CASSLQDYEQYF. As DNA, the CDR3 is TGTGCCAGCAGTTTGCAGGACTACGAGCAGTACTTC. Full variable domain (outside the CDR3, taken from reference TRBV28 and TRBJ2-7): DVKVTQSSRYLVKRTGEKVFLECVQDMDHENMFWYRQDPGLGLRLIYFSYDVKMKEKGDIPEGYSVSREKKERFSLILESASTNQTSMYLCASSLQDYEQYFGPGTRLTVT.

The V call is TRBV15, the J call TRBJ1-1; a possible D gene is TRBD1 (5 bases). The CDR3 sequence is 13 residues long. Germline V lookup: CDR1 LNHNV, CDR2 YYDKDF (reference sequence). V was clipped by 5 bases and J by 5 bases, with 12 bases between them. The DNA of the CDR3 is TGTGCCACCAGCCGGGGGGTCGGGACTGAAGCTTTCTTT. As protein: CATSRGVGTEAFF.

The chain is built from TRBV4-1 and TRBJ2-3; D gene uncertain. The V end was cut by 1 base, the J end by 0 bases, with 8 bases between. The CDR3 sequence is 15 residues long. The germline gives CDR1 MGHRA, CDR2 YSYEKL. CDR3 in DNA: TGCGCCAGCAGCCAAGTAGCAGCTAGCACAGATACGCAGTATTTT. Translating it yields CASSQVAASTDTQYF.

The V gene is TRBV4-1, the J gene TRBJ2-3; weak D call: TRBD1 (5 bases). V dropped 4 bases and J dropped 0 bases, with 20 bases sitting between them. This CDR3 comprises 18 residues. Germline CDR1 and CDR2: MGHRA and YSYEKL. The CDR3 nucleotides read TGCGCCAGCAGCCCACTTAGGGGATCCCTTCTTAGCACAGATACGCAGTATTTT. This translates into CASSPLRGSLLSTDTQYF.

The V gene is TRBV5-1, the J gene TRBJ1-2; the D is unclear. Germline V gives CDR1 SGHRS, CDR2 YFSETQ. This CDR3 region has 13 residues. The V end lost 0 bases, the J end lost 6 bases, and 9 bases lay between the germline ends. CDR3 loop: CASSLGTVDGYTF. The CDR3 DNA is TGCGCCAGCAGCTTGGGCACGGTGGATGGCTACACCTTC.

The chain is built from TRBV6-1 and TRBJ1-1; D is undetermined. Trimming stripped 2 bases from V and 1 base from J, with 14 bases between. Germline V gives CDR1 MNHNS, CDR2 SASEGT. The CDR3 totals 16 residues. The CDR3 region has the DNA TGTGCCAGCAGTGAATGGGCTTGGGAGGGGAACACTGAAGCTTTCTTT. Its protein is CASSEWAWEGNTEAFF.

The chain recombines TRBV6-1 with TRBJ2-7, with D possibly TRBD1 on 5 matching bases. V was shortened by 6 bases and J by 1 base, with 10 bases between the two germline ends. The V gene's germline CDR1 is MNHNS and CDR2 SASEGT. There are 13 residues in the CDR3. CDR3 protein: CASSQGVSYEQYF. The CDR3 DNA reads TGTGCCAGCAGCCAAGGGGTTTCCTACGAGCAGTACTTC.

This clone occurred once. The V and J genes are TRBV5-6 and TRBJ2-5; 10 nucleotides match TRBD2. With V trimmed by 3 bases and J by 5 bases, 7 bases remained unmatched. The length of the CDR3 is 15 residues. Germline CDR1 reads SGHDT; CDR2 reads YYEEEE. For the CDR3, the DNA is TGTGCCAGCAGCTGGCTAGCGGGAGTTCGGGAGACCCAGTACTTC. Translation: CASSWLAGVRETQYF.

The chain uses TRBV29-1 and TRBJ1-1; no clear D. Trimming left V 4 bases short and J 0 bases short, with 9 bases between. Germline V CDR1 and CDR2: SQVTM, ANQGSEA. There are 13 residues in the CDR3. DNA of the CDR3: TGCAGCGTTGGGCGGCCGATGAACACTGAAGCTTTCTTT. This encodes CSVGRPMNTEAFF.

This clone was picked up one time. The chain employs TRBV5-4 and TRBJ2-2; 7 nucleotides line up with TRBD1. The V and J ends lost 4 bases and 3 bases, in that order; junction bases with no gene match: 6. In germline, CDR1 is SGHNT, CDR2 YYREEE (reference sequence). This CDR3 contains 15 residues. The CDR3: CASSRMGQHTGELFF. Here the CDR3 DNA reads TGTGCCAGCAGCCGGATGGGACAGCACACCGGGGAGCTGTTTTTT.

V gene TRBV5-1 combines with J gene TRBJ2-7, with 8 bases identical to TRBD1. This CDR3 comprises 15 residues. Germline CDR1 SGHRS, CDR2 YFSETQ. The ends lost 0 bases at V and 5 bases at J; junction bases unmatched: 7. CDR3 amino acids: CASSLEGQGRDEQYF. CDR3 sequence (DNA): TGCGCCAGCAGCTTGGAAGGACAGGGTCGCGACGAGCAGTACTTC. The full variable domain, in which reference TRBV5-1 and TRBJ2-7 provide the parts outside the CDR3, is KAGVTQTPRYLIKTRGQQVTLSCSPISGHRSVSWYQQTPGQGLQFLFEYFSETQRNKGNFPGRFSGRQFSNSRSEMNVSTLELGDSALYLCASSLEGQGRDEQYFGPGTRLTVT.